A selection of T cell receptor beta chains follows, all from one sample in a study of T cells in Graves' hyperthyroidism and ophthalmopathy. A single record per CDR3 protein comes from TCRdb applying MiXCR to the multiplex PCR reads. The sample records a few hundred thousand distinct CDR3 sequences, 15% to 19% being singletons. Sequenced: blood. The receptors derive from a woman aged 30 to 39 with Graves' hyperthyroidism. Both conserved end residues are part of each CDR3. A D gene is named only where the DNA matches it firmly. The size field is filled for only some rows; it gives once, few, many or a size class.

v_gene	d_gene	j_gene	abundance	CDR3aa	CDR3nt
TRBV7-9	TRBD1	TRBJ2-1	NA	CASSLGFRDRVNEQFF	TGTGCCAGCAGCTTAGGGTTCCGGGACAGGGTTAATGAGCAGTTCTTC
TRBV20-1	NA	TRBJ1-2	few	CSAQNVNYGYTF	TGCAGTGCACAGAATGTTAACTATGGCTACACCTTC
TRBV4-1	NA	TRBJ1-1	few	CASSQARQGSGAFF	TGCGCCAGCAGCCAAGCCCGTCAGGGCAGCGGAGCTTTCTTT
TRBV6-4	NA	TRBJ1-5	few	CASSDDLNQPQHF	TGTGCCAGCAGTGACGACCTAAATCAGCCCCAGCATTTT
TRBV2	NA	TRBJ2-7	NA	CASGGHSYEQYF	TGTGCCAGCGGTGGACACAGCTACGAGCAGTACTTC
TRBV10-3	TRBD2	TRBJ2-1	once	CAISEFKTSGLEFF	TGTGCCATCAGTGAGTTCAAGACTAGCGGGTTGGAGTTCTTC
TRBV19	NA	TRBJ1-1	once	CASNARNTEAFF	TGTGCCAGTAACGCGCGGAACACTGAAGCTTTCTTT
TRBV2	TRBD1	TRBJ2-3	many	CASRQSGQGMSTDTQYF	TGTGCCAGCAGACAATCCGGACAGGGAATGAGCACAGATACGCAGTATTTT
TRBV19	NA	TRBJ2-7	few	CASSTVGEQYF	TGTGCCAGTAGTACCGTGGGCGAGCAGTACTTC
TRBV6-2/TRBV6-3	TRBD1	TRBJ1-5	few	CAGRRGQLLNQPQHF	TGTGCCGGCAGGAGGGGACAGTTACTAAATCAGCCCCAGCATTTT
TRBV25-1	NA	TRBJ1-1	few	CASSGAPMNTEAFF	TGTGCCAGCAGTGGAGCGCCGATGAACACTGAAGCTTTCTTT
TRBV19	TRBD1	TRBJ1-5	NA	CASRNTGTGGLTNQPQHF	TGTGCCAGTAGAAATACCGGGACAGGGGGCCTAACTAATCAGCCCCAGCATTTT
TRBV3-1	NA	TRBJ2-2	many	CASSQDRQGNTGELFF	TGTGCCAGCAGCCAAGATCGGCAGGGGAACACCGGGGAGCTGTTTTTT
TRBV18	TRBD1	TRBJ1-1	few	CASSPGQVGWNTEAFF	TGTGCCAGCTCACCTGGACAGGTTGGTTGGAACACTGAAGCTTTCTTT
TRBV4-3	NA	TRBJ2-2	NA	CASSQDPGQLERAGELFF	TGCGCCAGCAGCCAAGATCCCGGACAACTAGAAAGGGCCGGGGAGCTGTTTTTT
TRBV5-8	NA	TRBJ2-2	NA	CASSLHGGELFF	TGTGCCAGCAGCCTCCATGGCGGGGAGCTGTTTTTT
TRBV10-3	TRBD1	TRBJ1-1	many	CAISETGEDTEAFF	TGTGCCATCAGTGAGACAGGGGAGGACACTGAAGCTTTCTTT
TRBV5-5	TRBD1	TRBJ2-1	few	CASSLGGTVAYNEQFF	TGTGCCAGCAGCTTGGGGGGGACAGTTGCCTACAATGAGCAGTTCTTC
TRBV30	TRBD1	TRBJ2-3	many	CAWKRGTGGGTDTQYF	TGTGCCTGGAAAAGGGGGACAGGGGGAGGCACAGATACGCAGTATTTT
TRBV11-2	NA	TRBJ2-5	NA	CASSLVAWAGGSETQYF	TGTGCCAGCAGCTTAGTGGCGTGGGCAGGGGGGTCGGAGACCCAGTACTTC
TRBV27	NA	TRBJ2-1	many	CASSSRQENYNEQFF	TGTGCCAGCAGTTCACGTCAAGAGAATTACAATGAGCAGTTCTTC
TRBV7-9	TRBD2	TRBJ2-7	NA	CASSLARGFSSYEQYF	TGTGCCAGCAGCTTAGCGCGGGGGTTTTCGTCCTACGAGCAGTACTTC
TRBV28	TRBD2	TRBJ2-5	NA	CASRVAGEETQYF	TGTGCCAGCAGAGTAGCGGGAGAAGAGACCCAGTACTTC
TRBV6-1	TRBD2	TRBJ2-3	NA	CASSRALAGGPTDTQYF	TGTGCCAGCAGCAGGGCCCTAGCGGGAGGGCCCACAGATACGCAGTATTTT
TRBV27	NA	TRBJ2-2	few	CATRSGGGTGELFF	TGTGCCACACGGTCTGGGGGCGGCACCGGGGAGCTGTTTTTT
TRBV4-1	TRBD2	TRBJ2-3	few	CASRGGSNADTQYF	TGCGCCAGCAGGGGCGGGAGTAATGCAGATACGCAGTATTTT
TRBV2	NA	TRBJ2-7	many	CASSPSYIYSYEQYF	TGTGCCAGCAGTCCCAGTTACATATACTCCTACGAGCAGTACTTC
TRBV27	NA	TRBJ2-5	NA	CASSPMSDQETQYF	TGTGCCAGCAGTCCCATGTCGGACCAAGAGACCCAGTACTTC
TRBV27	TRBD1	TRBJ1-5	many	CASSRQGAQGAQHF	TGTGCCAGCAGCAGACAGGGCGCACAGGGGGCCCAGCATTTT
TRBV13	NA	TRBJ2-1	NA	CASSFGLAQFF	TGTGCCAGCAGCTTTGGCCTAGCGCAGTTCTTC
TRBV10-3	NA	TRBJ2-5	few	CAISELGETQYF	TGTGCCATCAGTGAACTTGGGGAGACCCAGTACTTC
TRBV3-1	NA	TRBJ1-3	many	CASSDSGNTIYF	TGTGCCAGCTCAGACTCTGGAAACACCATATATTTT
TRBV27	TRBD2	TRBJ2-3	many	CASSLWGGTSMTDTQYF	TGTGCCAGCAGTTTGTGGGGTGGGACTAGCATGACAGATACGCAGTATTTT
TRBV19	TRBD1	TRBJ1-2	many	CASSPFRDRYHGYTF	TGTGCCAGTAGTCCCTTCCGGGACAGATACCATGGCTACACCTTC
TRBV7-8	TRBD1	TRBJ1-2	many	CASSLPGWTGVNYGYTF	TGTGCCAGCAGCTTACCAGGGTGGACAGGGGTTAACTATGGCTACACCTTC
TRBV19	NA	TRBJ2-1	once	CASSIIRGAYNEQFF	TGTGCCAGTAGTATTATTAGGGGGGCTTACAATGAGCAGTTCTTC
TRBV6-1	NA	TRBJ2-7	many	CASTGLPTGPEQYF	TGTGCCAGCACCGGACTCCCAACCGGGCCCGAGCAGTACTTC
TRBV20-1	NA	TRBJ2-2	many	CSAAGTTNTGELFF	TGCAGTGCTGCCGGGACCACGAACACCGGGGAGCTGTTTTTT
TRBV29-1	TRBD2	TRBJ2-1	few	CSVVTSGYNEQFF	TGCAGCGTTGTAACTAGCGGTTACAATGAGCAGTTCTTC
TRBV6-6	NA	TRBJ2-1	many	CASSYSGGPSSYNEQFF	TGTGCCAGCAGTTACTCGGGGGGACCTAGCTCCTACAATGAGCAGTTCTTC
TRBV19	TRBD1	TRBJ2-7	NA	CASSDLPRDSPYEQYF	TGTGCCAGTAGTGACCTGCCTCGGGACAGTCCCTACGAGCAGTACTTC
TRBV28	NA	TRBJ1-1	many	CASRLRGEAFF	TGTGCCAGCAGACTTAGGGGCGAAGCTTTCTTT
TRBV6-2/TRBV6-3	NA	TRBJ2-5	NA	CASTNPGKVQNEETQYF	TGTGCCAGCACCAACCCCGGGAAGGTCCAAAATGAGGAGACCCAGTACTTC